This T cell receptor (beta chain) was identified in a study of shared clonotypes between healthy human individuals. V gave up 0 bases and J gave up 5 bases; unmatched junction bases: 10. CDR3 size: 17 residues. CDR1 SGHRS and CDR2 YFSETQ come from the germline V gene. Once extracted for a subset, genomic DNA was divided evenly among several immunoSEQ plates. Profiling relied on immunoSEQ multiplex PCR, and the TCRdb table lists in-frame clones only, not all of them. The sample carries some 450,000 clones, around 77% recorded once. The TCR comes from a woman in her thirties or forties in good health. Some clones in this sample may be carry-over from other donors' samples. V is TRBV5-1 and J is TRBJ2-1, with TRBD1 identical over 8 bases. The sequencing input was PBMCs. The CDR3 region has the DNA TGCGCCAGCAGCTTGGTTGGATGGGACAGGTTAAACAATGAGCAGTTCTTC. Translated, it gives CASSLVGWDRLNNEQFF. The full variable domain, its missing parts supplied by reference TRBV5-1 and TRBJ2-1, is KAGVTQTPRYLIKTRGQQVTLSCSPISGHRSVSWYQQTPGQGLQFLFEYFSETQRNKGNFPGRFSGRQFSNSRSEMNVSTLELGDSALYLCASSLVGWDRLNNEQFFGPGTRLTVL.